The 30 T cell receptor beta chains below all came from one sample that was sequenced in a study of OX40 agonist ivuxolimab in advanced cancers. Some clones are missing from TCRdb's copy, which holds only in-frame ones; the method was immunoSEQ multiplex PCR. The data contain around 77,000 clones, over 75% of them singletons. The sample in question was CD4+ or CD8+ T cells sorted from blood, obtained in a trial of the OX40 agonist ivuxolimab. The source is an adult with an advanced solid tumor such as melanoma, head and neck, liver or kidney cancer.

The chain recombines TRBV7-4 with TRBJ1-6; D not certain. Trimming took off 4 bases at V and 14 bases at J, with 12 bases between the two ends. Germline assignment: CDR1 SGHVT and CDR2 SQSDAQ. This CDR3 spans 12 amino acids. The CDR3 DNA sequence: TGTGCCAGCAGCTCTTCCCGCGGAACCCTCCACTTT. It yields the protein CASSSSRGTLHF.

The sample holds a few counts of this clone. The rearrangement uses TRBV7-9 and TRBJ1-5, with no clear D. CDR1 and CDR2 from the germline V gene are SEHNR and FQNEAQ (reference sequence). The CDR3 length is 12 residues. Trimming took off 1 base at V and 7 bases at J, with 5 bases between the two ends. The CDR3: CASSLDVQPQHF. In DNA form, the CDR3 reads TGTGCCAGCAGCTTAGACGTCCAGCCCCAGCATTTT.

V gene TRBV10-3 combines with J gene TRBJ2-1, with 7 bases lining up with TRBD1. The germline V gene encodes CDR1 ENHRY and CDR2 SYGVKD. The CDR3 spans 12 residues. With V trimmed by 5 bases and J by 7 bases, 2 bases remained unmatched. The CDR3 DNA reads as TGTGCCATCAGTACAGGGGAGAATGAGCAGTTCTTC. Translating gives CAISTGENEQFF.

The chain employs TRBV7-2 and TRBJ2-5; possible D gene TRBD1, 6 bases. V lost 5 bases, J lost 5 bases, and 12 bases lay in between. The CDR3 runs 13 residues. CDR1 is SGHTA, CDR2 FQGNSA, per germline. The CDR3: CASSPGHSETQYF. DNA for the CDR3: TGTGCCAGCAGCCCGGGACACTCGGAGACCCAGTACTTC.

This clone has only a few counts. The chain couples TRBV7-2 to TRBJ1-4; D gene uncertain. The CDR3 spans 15 residues. Trimming stripped 5 bases from V and 0 bases from J, with 10 bases between. Looked up from germline, CDR1 is SGHTA and CDR2 is FQGNSA. The DNA of the CDR3 is TGTGCCAGCAGCCGTAGACCAGCAACTAATGAAAAACTGTTTTTT. It yields the protein CASSRRPATNEKLFF.

CDR3 sequence reads: CASSLVDRANEKLFF. DNA of the CDR3: TGTGCCAGCAGCTTAGTCGACAGAGCTAATGAAAAACTGTTTTTT. The chain combines TRBV11-2 with TRBJ1-4; a weak D match, TRBD1 (5 bases). The germline gives CDR1 SGHAT, CDR2 FQNNGV. This CDR3 spans 15 amino acids. Deletions cut 1 base from V and 3 bases from J, with 9 bases between.

The chain joins TRBV7-3 to TRBJ2-1; 10 bases are a match to TRBD1. V lost 6 bases to trimming and J lost 6 bases; unmatched junction nucleotides: 17. Germline V CDR1 and CDR2: SGHTA, FQGTGA. This CDR3 contains 18 residues. CDR3 nucleotides: TGTGCCAGCAGGCCTACACCCAACTCCGGGACAGGGGCCAATGAGCAGTTCTTC. Its protein product is CASRPTPNSGTGANEQFF.

The chain recombines TRBV30 with TRBJ1-4; 9 bases line up with TRBD1. The CDR3 sequence is 15 residues long. V gave up 0 bases and J gave up 5 bases; unmatched junction bases: 4. The germline gives CDR1 GTSNPN, CDR2 SVGIG (reference sequence). The CDR3 nucleotides are TGTGCCTGGAGTGTACGGGGGACAGGGAATGAAAAACTGTTTTTT. Its protein is CAWSVRGTGNEKLFF.

The chain has TRBV7-3 and TRBJ1-1; tentatively, D is TRBD1 (5 bases). CDR1 SGHTA and CDR2 FQGTGA come from the germline V gene. V was clipped by 3 bases and J by 5 bases, with 10 bases between them. The CDR3 length is 13 residues. CDR3 in amino acids: CASSFTAGTEAFF. The CDR3 DNA follows: TGTGCCAGCAGCTTTACGGCAGGGACTGAAGCTTTCTTT. Full variable domain (outside the CDR3, taken from reference TRBV7-3 and TRBJ1-1): GAGVSQTPSNKVTEKGKYVELRCDPISGHTALYWYRQSLGQGPEFLIYFQGTGAADDSGLPNDRFFAVRPEGSVSTLKIQRTERGDSAVYLCASSFTAGTEAFFGQGTRLTVV.

The chain combines TRBV27 with TRBJ2-6; D gene uncertain. The germline V gene has CDR1 MNHEY and CDR2 SMNVEV (reference sequence). The length of the CDR3 is 15 residues. V shed 0 bases and J shed 4 bases, with 7 bases lying between them. The CDR3 sequence is CASSLSTTGANVLTF. For the CDR3, the DNA is TGTGCCAGCAGTTTATCTACGACCGGGGCCAACGTCCTGACTTTC.

The J gene is TRBJ2-4, the V gene TRBV5-1; D is undetermined. This CDR3 comprises 14 residues. V was pared by 2 bases and J by 0 bases, with 6 bases between. CDR1 and CDR2 from the germline V gene are SGHRS and YFSETQ. CDR3: CASSFRVAKNIQYF. CDR3 DNA: TGCGCCAGCAGCTTCAGAGTAGCCAAAAACATTCAGTACTTC.

J is TRBJ2-3 and V is TRBV6-6, with 7 bases fitting TRBD2. Germline V gives CDR1 MNHNY, CDR2 SVGAGI (reference sequence). V shed 4 bases, J shed 6 bases, and the junction held 7 bases outside the gene matches. The CDR3 runs to 14 residues. The CDR3: CASSSPGLGDTQYF. Written as DNA, the CDR3 is TGTGCCAGCAGTTCCCCAGGACTAGGGGATACGCAGTATTTT.

This chain uses TRBV11-2 with TRBJ2-2; 7 bases are a match to TRBD1. CDR1 and CDR2 (germline): SGHAT, FQNNGV. The CDR3 covers 15 residues. The J segment lost 2 bases and the V segment lost 5 bases, leaving 5 bases of the junction unmatched. For the CDR3, the DNA is TGTGCCAGCAGCACCCGGACAGGCAACACCGGGGAGCTGTTTTTT. It specifies CASSTRTGNTGELFF.

This chain joins TRBV4-2 and TRBJ2-5; 12 nucleotides line up with TRBD2. With 2 bases clipped from V and 2 bases from J, the junction kept 12 bases outside the gene matches. Germline CDR1 is LGHNA and CDR2 is YNFKEQ. The CDR3 spans 19 residues. CDR3 sequence reads: CASSQRPAVTSGGQETQYF. The CDR3 DNA reads as TGTGCCAGCAGCCAACGGCCGGCTGTGACTAGCGGGGGACAAGAGACCCAGTACTTC.

This clone was seen just once. The gene calls are TRBV4-2 and TRBJ2-7; D perhaps matches TRBD2 (6 bases). Per germline, CDR1 LGHNA and CDR2 YNFKEQ. The CDR3 contains 17 residues. Trimming left V 0 bases short and J 3 bases short, with 18 bases between. The CDR3 DNA sequence: TGTGCCAGCAGCCAAGATGCCCGGGAGCAAGGTAGCTACGAGCAGTACTTC. Translation: CASSQDAREQGSYEQYF.

V usage is TRBV29-1 and J usage is TRBJ2-6, with unresolved D. The germline CDR1 and CDR2 sequences are SQVTM and ANQGSEA. The CDR3 length is 12 residues. V lost 5 bases and J 2 bases, leaving 4 bases between the germline ends. This CDR3 is CSVSTGANVLTF. Written as DNA, the CDR3 is TGCAGCGTTTCAACTGGGGCCAACGTCCTGACTTTC.

The chain employs TRBV7-6 and TRBJ2-7; no definite D call. Trimming stripped 0 bases from V and 0 bases from J, with 9 bases between. The CDR3 extends over 15 amino acids. Looked up from germline, CDR1 is SGHVS and CDR2 is FNYEAQ. CDR3 sequence (DNA): TGTGCCAGCAGCTTAGCCCCCGGATACTCCTACGAGCAGTACTTC. Translated: CASSLAPGYSYEQYF.

This rearrangement joins TRBV5-1 to TRBJ2-1; 7 bases are shared with TRBD2. The germline V gene encodes CDR1 SGHRS and CDR2 YFSETQ. The trim removed 0 bases at V and 7 bases at J, leaving 16 bases unmatched. The CDR3 spans 18 residues. In DNA, the CDR3 is TGCGCCAGCAGCTTGGGATCGAGCGGGGTACCTCTAAGGAATGAGCAGTTCTTC. Translation: CASSLGSSGVPLRNEQFF.

V gene TRBV6-5 combines with J gene TRBJ2-1, with 9 bases lining up with TRBD2. Germline CDR1 is MNHEY and CDR2 is SVGAGI. The trim removed 2 bases at V and 15 bases at J, leaving 8 bases unmatched. The CDR3 consists of 13 residues. CDR3 DNA: TGTGCCAGCAGTTACGTTCGCGGGGGGGAACTGTTCTTC. Amino acids: CASSYVRGGELFF.

The chain uses TRBV19 and TRBJ1-2; the match to TRBD1 covers 7 bases. Germline-derived CDR1 and CDR2 are LNHDA and SQIVND (reference sequence). This CDR3 region has 14 residues. With V trimmed by 7 bases and J by 7 bases, 12 bases remained unmatched. CDR3 region: CASTISGQALGYTF. In DNA form, the CDR3 reads TGTGCCAGTACCATCTCCGGACAGGCCCTTGGCTACACCTTC.

This clone was counted between two and nine times. The chain has TRBV6-1 and TRBJ2-7, with D possibly TRBD1 on 5 matching bases. This CDR3 has 13 residues. In germline, CDR1 is MNHNS, CDR2 SASEGT. V was shortened by 6 bases and J by 3 bases, with 12 bases between the two germline ends. This CDR3 is CASSAQQDYEQYF. Here the CDR3 DNA reads TGTGCCAGCAGCGCTCAACAGGACTACGAGCAGTACTTC.

Here the CDR3 reads CASSLTGQADVEQFF. The CDR3 DNA is TGCGCCAGCAGCTTGACGGGACAGGCCGATGTGGAGCAGTTCTTC. The chain carries TRBV5-1 and TRBJ2-1; 8 positions agree with TRBD1. The V gene's germline CDR1 is SGHRS and CDR2 YFSETQ. V dropped 1 base and J dropped 10; count of bases not matched to a gene: 10. The CDR3 runs to 15 residues.

This clone was found a few times. The chain links TRBV4-3 to TRBJ1-2; a possible D gene is TRBD1 (5 bases). Germline-derived CDR1 and CDR2 are LGHNA and YSLEER. The CDR3 sequence is 15 residues long. The germline V and J ends were trimmed by 0 bases and 1 base, with 9 bases remaining between them. CDR3 loop: CASSQEWRGNYGYTF. DNA for the CDR3: TGCGCCAGCAGCCAAGAGTGGAGGGGTAACTATGGCTACACCTTC.

The chain recombines TRBV12-2 with TRBJ1-6. TRBV12-2 is classified as a pseudogene. The CDR3 has 19 amino acids. The CDR3 region has the DNA TGTGCAAGTCGCTTAGGAGGGACCCTTAACCGCTCCTATAATTCACCCCTCCACTTT. Its protein is CASRLGGTLNRSYNSPLHF.

This clone was seen only a few times. This chain links TRBV2 with TRBJ1-5; D remains unclear. This CDR3 spans 14 amino acids. CDR1 and CDR2 from the germline V gene are SNHLY and FYNNEI. Between the trimmed V and J ends, which lost 6 bases and 0 bases, there was a span of 9 bases. The chain's CDR3 is CASSQAYSNQPQHF. The CDR3 bases are TGTGCCAGCAGCCAGGCATATAGCAATCAGCCCCAGCATTTT.

The chain links TRBV7-2 to TRBJ2-5; D not resolved. V dropped 7 bases and J dropped 2 bases, with 17 bases sitting between them. Germline V gene lookup returns CDR1 SGHTA and CDR2 FQGNSA. The CDR3 has 15 residues. CDR3 nucleotide sequence: TGTGCCAGCACGACCCCCAGGCGTACACAAGAGACCCAGTACTTC. This sequence encodes CASTTPRRTQETQYF.

The V and J genes are TRBV5-4 and TRBJ2-6; 7 nucleotides agree with TRBD1. This CDR3 region has 16 residues. V dropped 4 bases and J dropped 0; count of bases not matched to a gene: 4. Germline-derived CDR1 and CDR2 are SGHNT and YYREEE (reference sequence). The CDR3 coding sequence is TGTGCCAGCAGCGCTGACAGGGCCTCTGGGGCCAACGTCCTGACTTTC. Protein product: CASSADRASGANVLTF.

The rearrangement links TRBV6-1 to TRBJ2-7, with D hard to call. Germline CDR1 reads MNHNS; CDR2 reads SASEGT. This CDR3 has 12 residues. V gave up 6 bases and J gave up 2 bases, with 8 bases separating them. CDR3 nucleotide sequence: TGTGCCAGCAGGGCCGTGACCTACGAGCAGTACTTC. Translated, it gives CASRAVTYEQYF.

This clone was detected only once. The chain couples TRBV6-1 to TRBJ2-3, with 8 bases identical to TRBD2. The V and J ends lost 8 bases and 0 bases, in that order; junction bases with no gene match: 7. CDR1 MNHNS and CDR2 SASEGT come from the germline V gene. The length of the CDR3 is 15 residues. The chain's CDR3 is CASRRTSQSTDTQYF. CDR3 sequence (DNA): TGTGCCAGCCGGAGGACTAGCCAAAGCACAGATACGCAGTATTTT.

This sequence joins TRBV19 and TRBJ1-1, with D possibly TRBD1 on 6 matching bases. The CDR3 extends over 17 amino acids. Per the germline V gene, CDR1 is LNHDA and CDR2 is SQIVND (reference sequence). Trimming removed 6 bases at V and 1 base at J, with 21 bases between. The CDR3 DNA sequence: TGTGCCAGTAGCTTAACCGGGACAACCGTCGGGAACACTGAAGCTTTCTTT. It yields the protein CASSLTGTTVGNTEAFF.